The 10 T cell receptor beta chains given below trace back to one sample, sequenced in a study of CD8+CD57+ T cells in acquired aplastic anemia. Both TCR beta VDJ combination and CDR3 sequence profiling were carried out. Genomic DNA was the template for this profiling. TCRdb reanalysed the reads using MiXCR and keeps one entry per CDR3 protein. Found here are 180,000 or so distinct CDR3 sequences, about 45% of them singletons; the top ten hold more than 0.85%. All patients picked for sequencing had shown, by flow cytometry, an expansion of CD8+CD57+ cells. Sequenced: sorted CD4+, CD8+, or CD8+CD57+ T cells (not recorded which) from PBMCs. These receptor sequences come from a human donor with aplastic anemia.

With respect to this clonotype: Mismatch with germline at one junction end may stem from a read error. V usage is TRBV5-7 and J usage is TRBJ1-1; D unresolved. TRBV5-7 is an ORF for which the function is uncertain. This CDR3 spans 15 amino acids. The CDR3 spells CATSRDRAGNTEAFF. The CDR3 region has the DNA TGTGCCACCAGCAGAGATCGGGCGGGAAACACTGAAGCTTTCTTT.

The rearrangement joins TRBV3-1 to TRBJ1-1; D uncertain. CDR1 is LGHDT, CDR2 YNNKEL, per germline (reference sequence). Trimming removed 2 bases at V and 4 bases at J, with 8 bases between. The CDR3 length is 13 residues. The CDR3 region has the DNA TGTGCCAGCAGCCAAATCGGTAGCACTGAAGCTTTCTTT. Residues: CASSQIGSTEAFF. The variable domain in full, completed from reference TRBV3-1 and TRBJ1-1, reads DTAVSQTPKYLVTQMGNDKSIKCEQNLGHDTMYWYKQDSKKFLKIMFSYNNKELIINETVPNRFSPKSPDKAHLNLHINSLELGDSAVYFCASSQIGSTEAFFGQGTRLTVV.

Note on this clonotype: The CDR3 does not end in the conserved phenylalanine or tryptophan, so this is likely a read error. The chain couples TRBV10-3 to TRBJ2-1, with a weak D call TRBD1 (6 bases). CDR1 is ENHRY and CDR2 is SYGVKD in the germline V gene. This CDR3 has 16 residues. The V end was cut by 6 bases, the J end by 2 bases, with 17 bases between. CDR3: CAISVEGRGTYNEQFL. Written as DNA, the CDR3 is TGTGCCATCAGCGTTGAAGGCAGGGGTACCTACAATGAGCAGTTCCTC.

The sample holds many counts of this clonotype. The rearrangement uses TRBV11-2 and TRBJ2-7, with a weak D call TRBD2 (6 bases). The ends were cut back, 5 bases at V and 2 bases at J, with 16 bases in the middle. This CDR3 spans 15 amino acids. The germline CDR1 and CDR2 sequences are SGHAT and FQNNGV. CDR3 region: CASSGGAPRAYEQYF. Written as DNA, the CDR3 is TGTGCCAGCAGCGGCGGGGCCCCTCGGGCCTACGAGCAGTACTTC.

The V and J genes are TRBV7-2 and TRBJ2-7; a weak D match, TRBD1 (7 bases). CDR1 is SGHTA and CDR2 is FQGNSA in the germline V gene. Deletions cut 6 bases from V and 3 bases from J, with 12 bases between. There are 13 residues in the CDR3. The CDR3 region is CASSSQGGYEQYF. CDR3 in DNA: TGTGCCAGCAGTTCGCAGGGGGGCTACGAGCAGTACTTC.

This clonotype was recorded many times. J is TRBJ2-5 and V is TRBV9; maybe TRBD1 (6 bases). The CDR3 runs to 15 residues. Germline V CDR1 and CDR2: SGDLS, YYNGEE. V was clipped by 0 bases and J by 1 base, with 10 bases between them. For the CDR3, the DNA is TGTGCCAGCAGCGTAGATGGACAGCTCCAAGAGACCCAGTACTTC. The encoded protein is CASSVDGQLQETQYF. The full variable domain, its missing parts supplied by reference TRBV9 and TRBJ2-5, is DSGVTQTPKHLITATGQRVTLRCSPRSGDLSVYWYQQSLDQGLQFLIQYYNGEERAKGNILERFSAQQFPDLHSELNLSSLELGDSALYFCASSVDGQLQETQYFGPGTRLLVL.

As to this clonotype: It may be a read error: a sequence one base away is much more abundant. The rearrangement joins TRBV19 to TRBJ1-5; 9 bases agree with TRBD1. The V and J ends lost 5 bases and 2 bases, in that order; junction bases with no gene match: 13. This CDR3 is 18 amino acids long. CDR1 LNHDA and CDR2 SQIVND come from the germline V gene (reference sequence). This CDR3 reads CASSGDRVGARGNQPQHF. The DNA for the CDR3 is TGTGCCAGTAGTGGGGACAGGGTGGGGGCGCGTGGCAATCAGCCCCAGCATTTT.

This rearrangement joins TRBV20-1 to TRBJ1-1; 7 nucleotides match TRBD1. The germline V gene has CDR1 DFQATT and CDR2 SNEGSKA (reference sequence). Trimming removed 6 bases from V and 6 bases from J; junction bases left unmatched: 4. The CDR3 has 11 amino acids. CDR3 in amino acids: CSARTGSEAFF. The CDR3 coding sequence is TGCAGTGCGAGGACAGGCTCTGAAGCTTTCTTT.

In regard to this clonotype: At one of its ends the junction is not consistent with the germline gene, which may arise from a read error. The DNA of the CDR3 is TGCGCCAGCAGCACAGGGGCCGGTGGCTACACCTTC. Its protein product is CASSTGAGGYTF. The J gene is TRBJ1-2, the V gene TRBV7-3, with 7 nucleotides matching TRBD1. CDR3 size: 12 residues. The germline gives CDR1 SGHTA, CDR2 FQGTGA.

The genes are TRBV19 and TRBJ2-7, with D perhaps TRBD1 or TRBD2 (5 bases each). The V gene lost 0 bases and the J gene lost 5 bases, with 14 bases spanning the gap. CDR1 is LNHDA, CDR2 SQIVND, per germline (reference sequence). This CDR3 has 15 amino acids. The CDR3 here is CASSIERAGTDEQYF. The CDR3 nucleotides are TGTGCCAGTAGTATAGAACGGGCAGGGACCGACGAGCAGTACTTC.